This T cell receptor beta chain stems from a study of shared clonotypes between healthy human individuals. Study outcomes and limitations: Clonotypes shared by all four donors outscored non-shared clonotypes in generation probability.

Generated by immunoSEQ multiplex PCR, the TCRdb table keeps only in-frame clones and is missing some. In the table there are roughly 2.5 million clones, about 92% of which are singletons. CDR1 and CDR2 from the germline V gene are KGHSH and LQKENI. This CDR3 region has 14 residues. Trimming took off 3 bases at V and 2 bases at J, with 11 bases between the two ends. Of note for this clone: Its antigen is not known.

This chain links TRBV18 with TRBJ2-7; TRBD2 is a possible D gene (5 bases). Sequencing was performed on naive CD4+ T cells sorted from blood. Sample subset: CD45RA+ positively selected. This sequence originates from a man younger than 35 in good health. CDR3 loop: CASSPAGVPYEQYF. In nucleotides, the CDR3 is TGTGCCAGCTCACCGGCCGGGGTCCCCTACGAGCAGTACTTC.